The 5 T cell receptor beta chains reported below all come from one sample, sequenced in a study of regulatory T cells in long-lasting Graves disease. Sequencing libraries for TCR beta were prepared with iRepertoire HTBI primers and Arm-PCR of CDR3 regions. TCRdb re-analysed the multiplex PCR reads in MiXCR, keeping a single row per CDR3 protein. This table holds hundreds of thousands of distinct CDR3 sequences, about 20% found once. The time point denotes: persistent/refractory GD, antithyroid drugs over 5 years with positive TRAb. Extracted PBMC RNA gave rise to the TCR library. The source material was peripheral blood mononuclear cells (PBMCs), sampled when the disease was refractory, from a patient treated with antithyroid drugs. The source is a female donor with Graves disease.

The chain has TRBV5-1 and TRBJ2-7; no definite D call. The CDR3 is 15 residues long. In germline, CDR1 is SGHRS, CDR2 YFSETQ. V gave up 1 base and J gave up 5 bases, with 16 bases separating them. The CDR3 is CASSLRARRGDEQYF. CDR3 coding DNA: TGCGCCAGCAGCTTGCGGGCACGGCGCGGTGACGAGCAGTACTTC.

This clonotype was seen just once. The genes are TRBV6-9 and TRBJ1-4; D is possibly TRBD1 (5 bases). Germline CDR1 and CDR2: MNHGY and SVAAGI. V was shortened by 3 bases and J by 6 bases, with 14 bases between the two germline ends. This CDR3 is built from 15 residues. CDR3 in DNA: TGTGCCAGCAGTTACTTGGGGGGGAGAGATGAAAAACTGTTTTTT. Its protein is CASSYLGGRDEKLFF.

This clonotype occurred many times. This chain uses TRBV28 with TRBJ1-2; TRBD1 is a possible D gene (6 bases). CDR1 and CDR2 from the germline V gene are MDHEN and SYDVKM. CDR3 length: 13 residues. Between the trimmed V and J ends, which lost 6 bases and 6 bases, there was a span of 14 bases. The CDR3 sequence: CASSPRGENGYTF. CDR3 DNA sequence: TGTGCCAGCAGCCCGAGGGGGGAGAATGGCTACACCTTC.

This clonotype appeared many times. V and J are TRBV10-2 and TRBJ2-7; 9 bases match TRBD1. With V trimmed by 6 bases and J by 5 bases, 8 bases remained unmatched. Germline V gene sequence: CDR1 WSHSY, CDR2 SAAADI. This CDR3 is built from 14 residues. The CDR3 protein is CASRRDRAAHEQYF. DNA for the CDR3: TGCGCCAGCAGGAGGGACAGGGCGGCCCACGAGCAGTACTTC.

The table lists this clonotype with many counts. This chain uses TRBV7-8 with TRBJ1-6; perhaps TRBD1 as D (5 bases). The V and J ends lost 6 bases and 6 bases respectively, with 12 bases between them. Germline values: CDR1 SGHVS, CDR2 FQNEAQ. This CDR3 spans 14 amino acids. CDR3 sequence: CASRLGTPNSPLHF. The CDR3 nucleotides are TGTGCCAGCAGGCTTGGGACGCCTAATTCACCCCTCCACTTT.